A selection of T cell receptor beta chains follows, all from one sample in a study of identical twins. In TCRdb, the 5' RACE reads were re-called with MiXCR into one record per CDR3 protein. Of under 1 million distinct CDR3 sequences detected, around an eighth appear once; the ten largest clones hold around 1.5%. The same sample was also studied in work on yellow fever vaccine responses in identical twins.

Material for sequencing was PBMCs. The receptors here all came from a woman aged 18-29 years in good health. CDR3s include the opening cysteine and the closing phenylalanine or tryptophan. The D gene is left open where the match is weak. Rows give clone size only sometimes, using once, few, many, or a class for an expanded clone.

j_call: TRBJ2-7; d_call: -; v_call: TRBV28; clone_size: -; cdr3_aa: CASSWRNAYEQYF; cdr3_nt: TGTGCCAGCAGTTGGAGGAACGCCTACGAGCAGTACTTC
j_call: TRBJ1-4; d_call: -; v_call: TRBV7-9; clone_size: many; cdr3_aa: CASSAIRGANEKLFF; cdr3_nt: TGTGCCAGCAGCGCAATCAGGGGAGCTAATGAAAAACTGTTTTTT
j_call: TRBJ1-1; d_call: -; v_call: TRBV20-1; clone_size: -; cdr3_aa: CSARGGGRLNTEAFF; cdr3_nt: TGCAGTGCTAGAGGGGGGGGCAGGTTGAACACTGAAGCTTTCTTT
j_call: TRBJ2-1; d_call: -; v_call: TRBV11-2; clone_size: many; cdr3_aa: CASSHLWGKGDEQFF; cdr3_nt: TGTGCCAGCAGCCACCTTTGGGGGAAAGGCGATGAGCAGTTCTTC
j_call: TRBJ2-5; d_call: -; v_call: TRBV11-1; clone_size: -; cdr3_aa: CASSLVPAGTQSRETQYF; cdr3_nt: TGTGCCAGCAGCTTAGTTCCTGCCGGGACACAAAGCCGGGAGACCCAGTACTTC
j_call: TRBJ1-5; d_call: -; v_call: TRBV18; clone_size: many; cdr3_aa: CASSPPGQPQHF; cdr3_nt: TGTGCCAGCAGTCCCCCCGGTCAGCCCCAGCATTTT
j_call: TRBJ2-7; d_call: TRBD2; v_call: TRBV11-3; clone_size: few; cdr3_aa: CASSSGLAGGPHEQYF; cdr3_nt: TGTGCCAGCAGCTCGGGACTAGCGGGAGGGCCCCACGAGCAGTACTTC
j_call: TRBJ1-1; d_call: -; v_call: TRBV29-1; clone_size: -; cdr3_aa: CSFEPEHSAEAFF; cdr3_nt: TGCAGTTTCGAGCCCGAACATTCTGCTGAAGCTTTCTTT
j_call: TRBJ2-5; d_call: TRBD2; v_call: TRBV7-6; clone_size: -; cdr3_aa: CASSFLSGAQETQYF; cdr3_nt: TGTGCCAGCAGCTTTCTTAGCGGGGCCCAAGAGACCCAGTACTTC
j_call: TRBJ2-7; d_call: TRBD1; v_call: TRBV13; clone_size: few; cdr3_aa: CASSAWTGGTYEQYF; cdr3_nt: TGTGCCAGCAGCGCCTGGACAGGGGGGACCTACGAGCAGTACTTC
j_call: TRBJ2-7; d_call: -; v_call: TRBV2; clone_size: -; cdr3_aa: CASKVGTTYEQYF; cdr3_nt: TGTGCCAGCAAGGTCGGCACCACCTACGAGCAGTACTTC
j_call: TRBJ2-5; d_call: -; v_call: TRBV15; clone_size: -; cdr3_aa: CATSPRSGQSQETQYF; cdr3_nt: TGTGCCACCAGCCCACGCTCAGGACAGTCGCAAGAGACCCAGTACTTC
j_call: TRBJ2-7; d_call: -; v_call: TRBV5-1; clone_size: many; cdr3_aa: CASSLETISYEQYF; cdr3_nt: TGCGCCAGCAGCTTGGAAACCATCTCCTACGAGCAGTACTTC
j_call: TRBJ1-2; d_call: -; v_call: TRBV5-6; clone_size: many; cdr3_aa: CASSSNYGYTF; cdr3_nt: TGTGCCAGCAGTTCTAACTATGGCTACACCTTC
j_call: TRBJ1-5; d_call: -; v_call: TRBV12-3/TRBV12-4; clone_size: many; cdr3_aa: CASSLKGTNQPQHF; cdr3_nt: TGTGCCAGCAGTTTGAAGGGGACCAATCAGCCCCAGCATTTT
j_call: TRBJ2-1; d_call: TRBD2; v_call: TRBV5-5; clone_size: -; cdr3_aa: CASSATSGRGYNEQFF; cdr3_nt: TGTGCCAGCAGCGCGACTAGCGGGAGGGGCTACAATGAGCAGTTCTTC
j_call: TRBJ2-5; d_call: -; v_call: TRBV29-1; clone_size: -; cdr3_aa: CSVVGPETQYF; cdr3_nt: TGCAGCGTTGTCGGGCCCGAGACCCAGTACTTC
j_call: TRBJ2-5; d_call: TRBD1; v_call: TRBV5-1; clone_size: -; cdr3_aa: CASSLATAPGGQETQYF; cdr3_nt: TGCGCCAGCAGCTTGGCAACGGCTCCAGGGGGCCAAGAGACCCAGTACTTC
j_call: TRBJ1-4; d_call: TRBD1; v_call: TRBV7-9; clone_size: -; cdr3_aa: CASSQTGGRGEKLFF; cdr3_nt: TGTGCCAGCAGCCAAACAGGGGGTCGAGGTGAAAAACTGTTTTTT
j_call: TRBJ1-1; d_call: TRBD1; v_call: TRBV12-3/TRBV12-4; clone_size: few; cdr3_aa: CASSTTGGLSEAFF; cdr3_nt: TGTGCCAGCAGTACGACAGGGGGCTTATCTGAAGCTTTCTTT
j_call: TRBJ1-3; d_call: -; v_call: TRBV20-1; clone_size: -; cdr3_aa: CSVGASGNTIYF; cdr3_nt: TGCAGTGTTGGGGCCTCGGGAAACACCATATATTTT
j_call: TRBJ2-5; d_call: -; v_call: TRBV28; clone_size: many; cdr3_aa: CASSLGGTTQETQYF; cdr3_nt: TGTGCCAGCAGTTTAGGGGGCACTACGCAAGAGACCCAGTACTTC
j_call: TRBJ2-7; d_call: -; v_call: TRBV15; clone_size: few; cdr3_aa: CATSSDISYEQYF; cdr3_nt: TGTGCCACCAGCAGTGACATCTCCTACGAGCAGTACTTC
j_call: TRBJ2-5; d_call: TRBD2; v_call: TRBV11-1; clone_size: few; cdr3_aa: CASSSAGTSMIGFETQYF; cdr3_nt: TGTGCCAGCAGCTCCGCCGGGACTAGCATGATCGGTTTTGAGACCCAGTACTTC
j_call: TRBJ2-3; d_call: TRBD2; v_call: TRBV29-1; clone_size: -; cdr3_aa: CSVQGTSGLDTQYF; cdr3_nt: TGCAGCGTCCAGGGGACTAGCGGACTAGATACGCAGTATTTT
j_call: TRBJ2-1; d_call: TRBD2; v_call: TRBV3-1; clone_size: few; cdr3_aa: CASSQDSRLASIFSYNEQFF; cdr3_nt: TGTGCCAGCAGCCAAGATTCTAGACTAGCGTCTATCTTCTCCTACAATGAGCAGTTCTTC
j_call: TRBJ1-1; d_call: -; v_call: TRBV7-2; clone_size: few; cdr3_aa: CASSLIQRGQLNTEAFF; cdr3_nt: TGTGCCAGCAGCTTAATACAGCGTGGGCAGTTGAACACTGAAGCTTTCTTT
j_call: TRBJ2-1; d_call: -; v_call: TRBV3-1; clone_size: -; cdr3_aa: CASRLDSSYNEQFF; cdr3_nt: TGTGCCAGCAGATTGGACAGCTCCTACAATGAGCAGTTCTTC
j_call: TRBJ1-5; d_call: -; v_call: TRBV20-1; clone_size: many; cdr3_aa: CSAVGLNQPQHF; cdr3_nt: TGCAGTGCTGTGGGACTAAATCAGCCCCAGCATTTT
j_call: TRBJ2-1; d_call: TRBD2; v_call: TRBV9; clone_size: many; cdr3_aa: CASSPRVSGWNEQFF; cdr3_nt: TGTGCCAGCAGCCCCCGGGTTAGCGGGTGGAATGAGCAGTTCTTC
j_call: TRBJ1-1; d_call: -; v_call: TRBV2; clone_size: -; cdr3_aa: CASRPRLNTEAFF; cdr3_nt: TGTGCCAGCAGGCCCAGACTTAACACTGAAGCTTTCTTT
j_call: TRBJ2-1; d_call: TRBD2; v_call: TRBV27; clone_size: -; cdr3_aa: CASASLQRERGEQFF; cdr3_nt: TGTGCCAGCGCTTCCCTGCAGCGGGAGAGGGGTGAGCAGTTCTTC
j_call: TRBJ1-4; d_call: -; v_call: TRBV11-2; clone_size: -; cdr3_aa: CASSQIQRVATNEKLFF; cdr3_nt: TGTGCCAGCAGCCAAATCCAGAGAGTTGCAACTAATGAAAAACTGTTTTTT
j_call: TRBJ2-5; d_call: TRBD2; v_call: TRBV20-1; clone_size: -; cdr3_aa: CSATRGDQETQYF; cdr3_nt: TGCAGTGCCACGCGGGGGGATCAAGAGACCCAGTACTTC
j_call: TRBJ2-7; d_call: -; v_call: TRBV10-3; clone_size: few; cdr3_aa: CAISPGGDEQYF; cdr3_nt: TGTGCCATCAGCCCAGGAGGGGACGAGCAGTACTTC
j_call: TRBJ2-2; d_call: -; v_call: TRBV29-1; clone_size: few; cdr3_aa: CSVRRLENTGELFF; cdr3_nt: TGCAGCGTTCGAAGGTTAGAGAACACCGGGGAGCTGTTTTTT
j_call: TRBJ2-2; d_call: TRBD2; v_call: TRBV7-9; clone_size: few; cdr3_aa: CAMSPWPSGTGELFF; cdr3_nt: TGTGCCATGAGCCCGTGGCCTAGCGGCACCGGGGAGCTGTTTTTT
j_call: TRBJ2-5; d_call: TRBD2; v_call: TRBV4-1; clone_size: few; cdr3_aa: CASTKLAGWGETQYF; cdr3_nt: TGCGCCAGCACCAAACTAGCGGGATGGGGGGAGACCCAGTACTTC
j_call: TRBJ2-3; d_call: TRBD2; v_call: TRBV28; clone_size: many; cdr3_aa: CASSLSLAGFTDTQYF; cdr3_nt: TGTGCCAGCAGTTTATCCTTAGCGGGGTTCACAGATACGCAGTATTTT